These 30 T cell receptor beta chains came from one sample sequenced in a study of control samples from healthy donors and cancer patients. Generated by immunoSEQ multiplex PCR, the TCRdb table keeps only in-frame clones and is missing some. The table lists about 120,000 clones, roughly 84% of them singletons. The sample consisted of blood. These receptors were taken from a man between 35 and 55 years old in good health.

The chain links TRBV11-3 to TRBJ2-1; D is possibly TRBD1 or TRBD2 (5 bases each). Germline loops: CDR1 SGHNT, CDR2 YENEEA. The CDR3 sequence is 19 residues long. Trimming shortened V by 0 bases and J by 7 bases, and 25 bases separated the two germline ends. The CDR3 reads CASSLDWRPRGSARNEQFF. CDR3 nucleotide sequence: TGTGCCAGCAGCTTAGATTGGCGACCCCGGGGCAGTGCGAGGAATGAGCAGTTCTTC.

The chain combines TRBV24-1 with TRBJ1-5; D remains unclear. CDR1 and CDR2 (germline): KGHDR, SFDVKD. The CDR3 covers 13 residues. Trimming pared 4 bases from V and 3 bases from J, leaving 6 bases between. CDR3: CATSDTVNQPQHF. The CDR3 DNA reads TGTGCCACCAGTGACACAGTCAATCAGCCCCAGCATTTT.

The V gene is TRBV6-2 or TRBV6-3, the J gene TRBJ1-2, with 7 bases lining up with TRBD1. Germline V CDR1 and CDR2: MNHEY, SVGEGT. V shed 2 bases and J 5 bases; nucleotides not matched to a gene: 8. The CDR3 has 15 amino acids. The CDR3 DNA reads TGTGCCAGCAGTTACAGGGGACAGATCTCTTATGGCTACACCTTC. This sequence encodes CASSYRGQISYGYTF.

The V call is TRBV24-1, the J call TRBJ1-2; no firm D call. The germline gives CDR1 KGHDR, CDR2 SFDVKD. The CDR3 extends over 16 amino acids. V dropped 7 bases and J dropped 8 bases, with 25 bases sitting between them. CDR3 amino acids: CATSPGGRLLVEGYTF. CDR3 in DNA: TGTGCCACCAGCCCCGGTGGACGTTTATTAGTTGAAGGCTACACCTTC.

The rearrangement uses TRBV2 and TRBJ2-2; TRBD1 aligns across 8 bases. Trimming at V came to 8 bases and at J to 4 bases, leaving 3 bases not matched to a gene. The CDR3 totals 13 residues. The germline V gene encodes CDR1 SNHLY and CDR2 FYNNEI. The CDR3 bases are TGTGCCAGCGGCAGGGGGCTCACCGGGGAGCTGTTTTTT. Amino acids: CASGRGLTGELFF.

The chain joins TRBV6-2 or TRBV6-3 to TRBJ2-2; possibly TRBD2 for D (6 bases). CDR1 is MNHEY, CDR2 SVGEGT, per germline. This CDR3 is 15 amino acids long. V was shortened by 5 bases and J by 5 bases, with 15 bases between the two germline ends. Written as DNA, the CDR3 is TGTGCCAGCAGTCTTCTGGCGGGGTATACCGGGGAGCTGTTTTTT. It codes for CASSLLAGYTGELFF.

The rearrangement joins TRBV29-1 to TRBJ1-2; no reliable D call. Per the germline V gene, CDR1 is SQVTM and CDR2 is ANQGSEA. The CDR3 consists of 12 residues. The V gene lost 6 bases and the J gene lost 5 bases, with 13 bases spanning the gap. The CDR3 reads CSVDRAGYGYTF. The CDR3 DNA sequence: TGCAGCGTCGACCGGGCGGGGTATGGCTACACCTTC.

V gene TRBV5-8 combines with J gene TRBJ1-5, with 9 bases identical to TRBD1. Germline CDR1 SGHTS, CDR2 YDEGEE. J gave up 3 bases and V 2 bases, and 6 bases lay outside the gene matches. The CDR3 has 16 residues. The CDR3 loop reads CASSLLGQGPNQPQHF. In DNA, the CDR3 is TGTGCCAGCAGCTTACTTGGACAGGGGCCCAATCAGCCCCAGCATTTT.

This chain connects TRBV15 to TRBJ2-2; D is tentatively TRBD1 or TRBD2 (5 bases each). Between the trimmed V and J ends, which lost 4 bases and 2 bases, there was a span of 11 bases. The V gene's germline CDR1 is LNHNV and CDR2 YYDKDF (reference sequence). This CDR3 contains 15 residues. CDR3 sequence reads: CATSTLGRNTGELFF. Written as DNA, the CDR3 is TGTGCCACCAGCACCCTGGGACGAAACACCGGGGAGCTGTTTTTT.

The CDR3 protein is CASTPSAPGNTIYF. In nucleotides, the CDR3 is TGTGCCAGCACCCCCTCGGCCCCTGGAAACACCATATATTTT. The rearrangement links TRBV2 to TRBJ1-3; the D is unclear. Trimming took 7 bases from V and 2 from J, leaving 12 bases between them. The CDR3 contains 14 residues. From germline, CDR1 is SNHLY and CDR2 FYNNEI.

The chain has TRBV6-5 and TRBJ1-4; D perhaps matches TRBD1 (5 bases). Germline assignment: CDR1 MNHEY and CDR2 SVGAGI. The germline V and J ends were trimmed by 2 bases and 10 bases, with 8 bases remaining between them. The length of the CDR3 is 12 residues. This CDR3 is CASSYQGGKLFF. The CDR3 DNA sequence: TGTGCCAGCAGTTACCAGGGAGGAAAACTGTTTTTT.

About this clone: At the DNA level, this CDR3 is encoded by other sequences in the same sample as well. The chain is built from TRBV10-3 and TRBJ2-5; D could derive from TRBD1 or TRBD2 (7 bases each). V was cut by 5 bases and J by 5 bases, with 12 bases left in between. Germline lookup yields CDR1 ENHRY and CDR2 SYGVKD. This CDR3 comprises 13 residues. The CDR3 here is CAISLGGGETQYF. As DNA, the CDR3 is TGTGCCATCAGTTTGGGAGGGGGCGAGACCCAGTACTTC.

The rearrangement joins TRBV30 to TRBJ1-1; D gene ambiguous. This CDR3 region has 13 residues. The V gene's germline CDR1 is GTSNPN and CDR2 SVGIG (reference sequence). V was pared by 8 bases and J by 4 bases, with 17 bases between. The CDR3 coding sequence is TGTGCCCAGAGACGGACGGGAACCACTGAAGCTTTCTTT. As protein: CAQRRTGTTEAFF. Drawing the rest from reference TRBV30 and TRBJ1-1, the complete variable domain is SQTIHQWPATLVQPVGSPLSLECTVEGTSNPNLYWYRQAAGRGLQLLFYSVGIGQISSEVPQNLSASRPQDRQFILSSKKLLLSDSGFYLCAQRRTGTTEAFFGQGTRLTVV.

The rearrangement joins TRBV5-4 to TRBJ1-4, with a possible D match to TRBD1 (6 bases). The CDR3 is 15 amino acids. Germline values: CDR1 SGHNT, CDR2 YYREEE (reference sequence). V lost 4 bases and J 1 base, leaving 11 bases between the germline ends. As DNA, the CDR3 is TGTGCCAGCAGCCGAGGGGGAGGAACTAATGAAAAACTGTTTTTT. Amino acids: CASSRGGGTNEKLFF.

The chain recombines TRBV7-8 with TRBJ1-4; no definite D call. This CDR3 has 11 amino acids. The ends were cut back, 2 bases at V and 8 bases at J, with 3 bases in the middle. Germline V CDR1 and CDR2: SGHVS, FQNEAQ. The CDR3 nucleotides are TGTGCCAGCAGCTTAAACGAAAAACTGTTTTTT. Its protein is CASSLNEKLFF.

The V call is TRBV2, the J call TRBJ2-5, with 9 positions matching TRBD2. V lost 11 bases, J lost 1 base, and 5 bases stayed unmatched. Germline V gene lookup returns CDR1 SNHLY and CDR2 FYNNEI. The CDR3 sequence is 13 residues long. CDR3 residues: CARRLAAQETQYF. The CDR3 nucleotides read TGTGCCCGACGACTAGCGGCCCAAGAGACCCAGTACTTC.

The V and J genes are TRBV24-1 and TRBJ2-6; 7 nucleotides line up with TRBD1. There are 17 residues in the CDR3. After removal of 5 bases from V and 2 bases from J, the junction contained 8 bases not matched to a gene. Germline V gene sequence: CDR1 KGHDR, CDR2 SFDVKD. The CDR3 coding sequence is TGTGCCACCAGTGGGTGGCAGGGGGAGCCTGGGGCCAACGTCCTGACTTTC. Translated: CATSGWQGEPGANVLTF.

This chain connects TRBV4-1 to TRBJ2-1, with 8 bases matching TRBD2. V lost 5 bases, J lost 4 bases, and 7 bases stayed unmatched. There are 15 residues in the CDR3. From germline, CDR1 is MGHRA and CDR2 YSYEKL. CDR3 sequence reads: CASSATGLGYNEQFF. In DNA, the CDR3 is TGCGCCAGCAGCGCGACGGGACTAGGATACAATGAGCAGTTCTTC.

CDR3 residues: CASSPDIAGGNEQFF. In nucleotides, the CDR3 is TGTGCCAGCAGCCCCGATATAGCGGGGGGGAATGAGCAGTTCTTC. The V call is TRBV7-2, the J call TRBJ2-1; 11 bases are shared with TRBD2. V dropped 5 bases and J dropped 7; count of bases not matched to a gene: 7. The length of the CDR3 is 15 residues. Germline CDR1 SGHTA, CDR2 FQGNSA.

This chain uses TRBV15 with TRBJ1-1; D may be TRBD1 (5 bases). Germline V CDR1 and CDR2: LNHNV, YYDKDF (reference sequence). V was clipped by 1 base and J by 0 bases, with 12 bases between them. This CDR3 is 16 amino acids long. The CDR3 loop is CATSRGEGIMNTEAFF. As DNA, the CDR3 is TGTGCCACCAGCAGAGGTGAGGGGATCATGAACACTGAAGCTTTCTTT.

This chain uses TRBV4-3 with TRBJ1-2, with unresolved D. The CDR3 sequence is 13 residues long. V lost 2 bases and J 8 bases, leaving 12 bases between the germline ends. CDR1 is LGHNA, CDR2 YSLEER, per germline. CDR3 protein: CASSQHLDAGYTF. CDR3 nucleotide sequence: TGCGCCAGCAGCCAACATCTTGACGCGGGCTACACCTTC.

The chain carries TRBV5-6 and TRBJ2-7; 11 nucleotides align to TRBD2. CDR1 is SGHDT, CDR2 YYEEEE, per germline. The CDR3 extends over 16 amino acids. J lost 5 bases, V lost 1 base, and 8 bases had no gene match. The CDR3 loop is CASSLIPTSGGNEQYF. DNA of the CDR3: TGTGCCAGCAGCTTGATCCCCACTAGCGGGGGCAACGAGCAGTACTTC.

CDR3 nucleotide sequence: TGCAGCGTTGTCTCAGATAGTTCCTCTGGGGCCAACGTCCTGACTTTC. Translation: CSVVSDSSSGANVLTF. This chain uses TRBV29-1 with TRBJ2-6; D remains unclear. With 4 bases removed from V and 0 bases from J, the gap between germline ends came to 13 bases. The germline CDR1 and CDR2 sequences are SQVTM and ANQGSEA. The CDR3 has 16 amino acids. The variable domain in full, with the rest retrieved from reference TRBV29-1 and TRBJ2-6, is SAVISQKPSRDICQRGTSLTIQCQVDSQVTMMFWYRQQPGQSLTLIATANQGSEATYESGFVIDKFPISRPNLTFSTLTVSNMSPEDSSIYLCSVVSDSSSGANVLTFGAGSRLTVL.

This rearrangement joins TRBV6-2 or TRBV6-3 to TRBJ1-2; D uncertain. Looked up from germline, CDR1 is MNHEY and CDR2 is SVGEGT. The CDR3 has 11 residues. Deletions cut 0 bases from V and 6 bases from J, with 2 bases between. Here the CDR3 reads CASSYSNGYTF. The DNA of the CDR3 is TGTGCCAGCAGTTACTCGAATGGCTACACCTTC.

The chain carries TRBV2 and TRBJ2-1, with D possibly TRBD2 on 5 matching bases. Trimming pared 2 bases from V and 1 base from J, leaving 9 bases between. Germline assignment: CDR1 SNHLY and CDR2 FYNNEI. The CDR3 covers 15 residues. The CDR3: CASSERTPSYNEQFF. The CDR3 region has the DNA TGTGCCAGCAGTGAAAGGACTCCTTCCTACAATGAGCAGTTCTTC.

This chain joins TRBV7-2 and TRBJ1-6; D is possibly TRBD1 (6 bases). CDR1 SGHTA and CDR2 FQGNSA come from the germline V gene. Trimming took off 1 base at V and 5 bases at J, with 12 bases between the two ends. CDR3 size: 16 residues. CDR3 residues: CASSLVGGGNNSPLHF. The CDR3 coding sequence is TGTGCCAGCAGCTTAGTGGGAGGGGGGAATAATTCACCCCTCCACTTT.

This chain connects TRBV10-2 to TRBJ2-3, with 8 bases that match TRBD2. CDR1 is WSHSY and CDR2 is SAAADI in the germline V gene. V shed 8 bases and J 1 base; nucleotides not matched to a gene: 5. The CDR3 extends over 14 amino acids. CDR3 sequence reads: CASGSSGRTDTQYF. CDR3 DNA sequence: TGCGCCAGCGGATCTAGCGGGCGCACAGATACGCAGTATTTT.

This chain uses TRBV3-1 (or the pseudogene TRBV3-2) with TRBJ2-4; 10 bases match TRBD2. Germline CDR1 reads LGHDT; CDR2 reads YNNKEL (reference sequence). V dropped 3 bases and J dropped 8; count of bases not matched to a gene: 10. The CDR3 covers 16 residues. The CDR3 sequence is CASSHEAGGPRDIQYF. CDR3 DNA sequence: TGTGCCAGCAGCCACGAAGCGGGGGGGCCCAGGGACATTCAGTACTTC.

CDR3 protein: CASSSTVFYGYTF. The CDR3 DNA is TGTGCCAGCAGCTCGACCGTATTCTATGGCTACACCTTC. The chain is built from TRBV7-2 and TRBJ1-2; D is unresolved. The CDR3 loop spans 13 amino acids. Trimming removed 4 bases from V and 4 bases from J, with 10 bases in between. Germline CDR1 SGHTA, CDR2 FQGNSA. The full variable domain, its missing parts supplied by reference TRBV7-2 and TRBJ1-2, is GAGVSQSPSNKVTEKGKDVELRCDPISGHTALYWYRQSLGQGLEFLIYFQGNSAPDKSGLPSDRFSAERTGGSVSTLTIQRTQQEDSAVYLCASSSTVFYGYTFGSGTRLTVV.

The rearrangement links TRBV7-2 to TRBJ2-1; 7 bases line up with TRBD1. The CDR3 extends over 14 amino acids. Per germline, CDR1 SGHTA and CDR2 FQGNSA. With 0 bases clipped from V and 15 bases from J, the junction kept 11 bases outside the gene matches. The DNA of the CDR3 is TGTGCCAGCAGCTTAGCAAAACAGGGGCCTAGGCTGTTCTTC. Its protein product is CASSLAKQGPRLFF.